This TCR beta chain appears in the sequencing data of a study of shared clonotypes between healthy human individuals. General study results and limits: Sampling was confined to blood; repertoires within tissues likely differ.

Samples underwent the assay at deep level. Sequenced by immunoSEQ multiplex PCR; TCRdb stores in-frame clones only, minus some. The table records about 2.4 million clones, roughly nine tenths of them present only once. About this clone itself: Its antigen is unidentified.

This sequence was found in a man between 18 and 35 years old in good health. Material for sequencing was naive CD4+ T cells sorted from blood. The sample's subset: CD45RA+ positively selected.

The CDR3 spells CASRLQGGDTQYF. DNA of the CDR3: TGTGCCAGCAGGTTGCAGGGGGGAGATACGCAGTATTTT. This sequence joins TRBV5-5 and TRBJ2-3; tentative D call: TRBD1 (7 bases). There are 13 residues in the CDR3. V was shortened by 5 bases and J by 5 bases, with 12 bases between the two germline ends. Germline V gene lookup returns CDR1 SGHKS and CDR2 YYEKEE (reference sequence). Filled out from reference TRBV5-5 and TRBJ2-3, the complete variable domain reads DAGVTQSPTHLIKTRGQQVTLRCSPISGHKSVSWYQQVLGQGPQFIFQYYEKEERGRGNFPDRFSARQFPNYSSELNVNALLLGDSALYLCASRLQGGDTQYFGPGTRLTVL.